This TCR beta chain appears in the sequencing data of a study of blood T cell repertoires in COVID-19. The overall study: The United States, Italy and Spain were the sources of the acute and convalescent COVID-19 samples. T cells, B-cell-depleted T cells, or PBMCs supplied cDNA or gDNA.

Source study methods: Amplification of reference gene primers provided the estimated nucleated cell counts. Sequenced by immunoSEQ multiplex PCR; TCRdb stores in-frame clones only, minus some. The V and J calls and the clone size are those of that table, but D and trimming were determined from the DNA. Of about 180,000 clones in the sample, around 88% were seen once. This clone was detected only once. Germline-derived CDR1 and CDR2 are MNHEY and SVGAGI. CDR3 length equals 13 residues. V gave up 6 bases and J gave up 4 bases, with 9 bases separating them. The sample taken for sequencing was peripheral blood. This sequence joins TRBV6-5 and TRBJ1-4, with TRBD1 as a possible D gene (6 bases). This TCR came from a woman aged 25-40 years with acute or convalescent COVID-19. The CDR3 here is CASRDRLNEKLFF. In DNA form, the CDR3 reads TGTGCCAGCAGAGACAGGCTTAATGAAAAACTGTTTTTT.